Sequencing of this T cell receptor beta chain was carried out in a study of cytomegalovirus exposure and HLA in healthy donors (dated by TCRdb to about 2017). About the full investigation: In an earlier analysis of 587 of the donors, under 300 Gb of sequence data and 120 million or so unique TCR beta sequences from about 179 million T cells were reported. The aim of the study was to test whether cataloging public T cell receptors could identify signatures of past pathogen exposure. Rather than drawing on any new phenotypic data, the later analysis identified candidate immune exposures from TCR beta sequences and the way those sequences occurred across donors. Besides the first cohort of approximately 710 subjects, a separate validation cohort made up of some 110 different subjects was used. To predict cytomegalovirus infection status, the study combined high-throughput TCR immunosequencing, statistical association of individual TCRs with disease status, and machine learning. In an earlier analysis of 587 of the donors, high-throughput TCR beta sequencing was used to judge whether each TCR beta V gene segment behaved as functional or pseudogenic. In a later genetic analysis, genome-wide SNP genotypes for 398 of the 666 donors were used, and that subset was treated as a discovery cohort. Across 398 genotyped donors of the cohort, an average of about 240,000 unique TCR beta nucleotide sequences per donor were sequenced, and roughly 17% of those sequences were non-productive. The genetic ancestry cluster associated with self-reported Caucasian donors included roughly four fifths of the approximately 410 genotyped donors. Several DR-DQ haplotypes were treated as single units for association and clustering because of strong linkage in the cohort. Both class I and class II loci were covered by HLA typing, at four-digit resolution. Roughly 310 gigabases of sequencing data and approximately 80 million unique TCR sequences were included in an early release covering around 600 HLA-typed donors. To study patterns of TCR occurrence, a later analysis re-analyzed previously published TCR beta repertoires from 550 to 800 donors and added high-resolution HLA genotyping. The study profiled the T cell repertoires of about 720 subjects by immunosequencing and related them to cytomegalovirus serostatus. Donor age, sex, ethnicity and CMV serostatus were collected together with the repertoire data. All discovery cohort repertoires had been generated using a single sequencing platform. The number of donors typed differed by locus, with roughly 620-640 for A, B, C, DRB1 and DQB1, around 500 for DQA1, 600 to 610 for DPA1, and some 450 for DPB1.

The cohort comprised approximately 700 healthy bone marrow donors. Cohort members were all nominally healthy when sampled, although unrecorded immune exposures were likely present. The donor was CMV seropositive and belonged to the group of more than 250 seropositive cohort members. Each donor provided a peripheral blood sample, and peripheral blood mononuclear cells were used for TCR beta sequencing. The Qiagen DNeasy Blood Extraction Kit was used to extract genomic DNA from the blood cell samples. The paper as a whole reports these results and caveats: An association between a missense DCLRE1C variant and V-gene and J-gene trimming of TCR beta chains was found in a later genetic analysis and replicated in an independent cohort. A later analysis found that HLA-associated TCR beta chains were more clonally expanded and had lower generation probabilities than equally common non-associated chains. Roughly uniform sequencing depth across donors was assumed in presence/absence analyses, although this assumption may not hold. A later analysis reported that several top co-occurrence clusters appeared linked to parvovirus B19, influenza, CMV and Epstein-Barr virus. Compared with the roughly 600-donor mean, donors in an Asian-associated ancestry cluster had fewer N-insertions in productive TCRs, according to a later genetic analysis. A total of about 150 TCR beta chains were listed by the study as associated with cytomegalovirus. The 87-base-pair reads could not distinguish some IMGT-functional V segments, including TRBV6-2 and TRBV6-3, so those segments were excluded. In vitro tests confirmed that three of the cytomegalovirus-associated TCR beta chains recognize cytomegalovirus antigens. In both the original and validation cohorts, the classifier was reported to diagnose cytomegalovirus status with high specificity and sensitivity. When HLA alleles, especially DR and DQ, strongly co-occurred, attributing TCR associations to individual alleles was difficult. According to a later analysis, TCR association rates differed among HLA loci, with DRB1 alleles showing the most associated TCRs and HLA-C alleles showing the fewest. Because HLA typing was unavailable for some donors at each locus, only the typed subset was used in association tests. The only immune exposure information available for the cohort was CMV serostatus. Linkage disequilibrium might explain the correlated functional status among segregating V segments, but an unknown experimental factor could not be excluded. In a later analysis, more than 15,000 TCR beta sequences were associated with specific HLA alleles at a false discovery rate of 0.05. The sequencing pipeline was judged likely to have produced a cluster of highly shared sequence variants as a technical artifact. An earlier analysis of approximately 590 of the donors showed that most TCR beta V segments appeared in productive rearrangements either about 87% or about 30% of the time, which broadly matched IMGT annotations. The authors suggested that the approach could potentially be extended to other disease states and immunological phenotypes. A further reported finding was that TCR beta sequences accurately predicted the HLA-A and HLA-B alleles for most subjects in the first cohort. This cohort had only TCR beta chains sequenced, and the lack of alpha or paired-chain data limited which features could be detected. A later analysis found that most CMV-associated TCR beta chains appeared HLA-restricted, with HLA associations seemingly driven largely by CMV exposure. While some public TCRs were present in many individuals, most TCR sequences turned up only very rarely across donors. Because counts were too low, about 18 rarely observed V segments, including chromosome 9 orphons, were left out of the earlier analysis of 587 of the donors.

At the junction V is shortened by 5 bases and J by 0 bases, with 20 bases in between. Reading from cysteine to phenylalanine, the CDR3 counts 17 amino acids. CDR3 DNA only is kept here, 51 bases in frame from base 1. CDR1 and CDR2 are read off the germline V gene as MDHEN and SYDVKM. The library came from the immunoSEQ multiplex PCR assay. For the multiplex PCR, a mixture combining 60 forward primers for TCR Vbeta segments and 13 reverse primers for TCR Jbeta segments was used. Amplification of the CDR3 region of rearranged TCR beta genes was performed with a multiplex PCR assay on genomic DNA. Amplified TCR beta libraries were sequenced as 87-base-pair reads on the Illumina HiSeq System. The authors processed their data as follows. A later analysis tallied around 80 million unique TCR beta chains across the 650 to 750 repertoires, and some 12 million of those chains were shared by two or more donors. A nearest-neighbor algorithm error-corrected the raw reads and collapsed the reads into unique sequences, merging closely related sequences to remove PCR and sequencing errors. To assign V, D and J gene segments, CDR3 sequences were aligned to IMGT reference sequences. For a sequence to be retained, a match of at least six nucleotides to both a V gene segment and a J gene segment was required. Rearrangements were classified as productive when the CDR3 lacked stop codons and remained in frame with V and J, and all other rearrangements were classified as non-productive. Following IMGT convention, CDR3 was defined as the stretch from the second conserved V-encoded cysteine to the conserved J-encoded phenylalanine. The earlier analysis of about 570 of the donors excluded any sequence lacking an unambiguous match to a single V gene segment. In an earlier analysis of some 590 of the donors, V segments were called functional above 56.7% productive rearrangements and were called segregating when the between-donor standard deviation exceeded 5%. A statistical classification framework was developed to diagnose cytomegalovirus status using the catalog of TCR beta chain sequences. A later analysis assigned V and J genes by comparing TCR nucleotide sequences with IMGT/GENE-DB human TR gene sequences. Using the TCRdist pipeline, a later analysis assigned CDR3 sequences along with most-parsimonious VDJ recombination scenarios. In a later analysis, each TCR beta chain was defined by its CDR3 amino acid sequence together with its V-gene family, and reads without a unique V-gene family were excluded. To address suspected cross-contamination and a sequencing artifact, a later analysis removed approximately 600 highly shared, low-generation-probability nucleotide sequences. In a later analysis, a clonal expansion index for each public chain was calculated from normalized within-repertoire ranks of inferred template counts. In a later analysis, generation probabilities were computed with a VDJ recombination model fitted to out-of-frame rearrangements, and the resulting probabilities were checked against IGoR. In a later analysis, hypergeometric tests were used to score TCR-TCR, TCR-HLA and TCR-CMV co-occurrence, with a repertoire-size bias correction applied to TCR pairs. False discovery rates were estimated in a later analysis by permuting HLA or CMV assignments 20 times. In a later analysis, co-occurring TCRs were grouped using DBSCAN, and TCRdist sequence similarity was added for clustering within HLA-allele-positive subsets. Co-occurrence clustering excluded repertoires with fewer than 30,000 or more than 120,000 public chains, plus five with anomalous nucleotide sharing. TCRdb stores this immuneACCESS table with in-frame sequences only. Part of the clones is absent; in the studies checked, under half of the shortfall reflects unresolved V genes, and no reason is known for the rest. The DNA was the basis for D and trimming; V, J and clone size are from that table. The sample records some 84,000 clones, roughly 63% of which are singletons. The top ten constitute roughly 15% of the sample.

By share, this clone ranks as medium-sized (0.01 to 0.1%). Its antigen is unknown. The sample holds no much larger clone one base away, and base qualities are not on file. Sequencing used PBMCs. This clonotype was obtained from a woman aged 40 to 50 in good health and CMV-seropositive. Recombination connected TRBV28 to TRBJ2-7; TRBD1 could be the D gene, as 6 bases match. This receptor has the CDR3 CASSPTGLGGPSYEQYF. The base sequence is TGTGCCAGCAGTCCTACAGGGTTGGGCGGCCCCTCCTACGAGCAGTACTTC.